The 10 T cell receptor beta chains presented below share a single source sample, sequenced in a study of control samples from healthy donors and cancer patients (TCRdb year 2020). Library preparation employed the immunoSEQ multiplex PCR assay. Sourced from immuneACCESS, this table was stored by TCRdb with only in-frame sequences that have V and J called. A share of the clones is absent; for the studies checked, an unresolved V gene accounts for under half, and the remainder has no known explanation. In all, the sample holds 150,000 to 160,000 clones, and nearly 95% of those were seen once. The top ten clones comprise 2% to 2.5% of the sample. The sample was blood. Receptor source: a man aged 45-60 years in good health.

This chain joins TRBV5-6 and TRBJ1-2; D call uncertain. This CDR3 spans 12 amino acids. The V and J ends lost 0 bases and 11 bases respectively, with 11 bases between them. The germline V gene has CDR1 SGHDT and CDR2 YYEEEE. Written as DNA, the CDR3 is TGTGCCAGCAGCTTGGTCGCCAGGCCGTACACCTTC. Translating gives CASSLVARPYTF.

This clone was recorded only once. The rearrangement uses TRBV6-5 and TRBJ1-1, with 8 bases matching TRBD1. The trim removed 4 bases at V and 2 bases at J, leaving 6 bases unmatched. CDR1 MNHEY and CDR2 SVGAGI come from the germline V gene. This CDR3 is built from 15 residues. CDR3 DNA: TGTGCCAGCAGTTTACGCGGGACAGGAAACACTGAAGCTTTCTTT. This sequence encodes CASSLRGTGNTEAFF.

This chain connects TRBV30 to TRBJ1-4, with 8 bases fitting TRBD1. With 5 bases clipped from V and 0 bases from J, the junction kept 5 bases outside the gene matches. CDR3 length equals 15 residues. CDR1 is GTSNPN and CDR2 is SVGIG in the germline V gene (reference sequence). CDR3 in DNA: TGTGCCTGGGGGACAGGCCACACAACTAATGAAAAACTGTTTTTT. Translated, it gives CAWGTGHTTNEKLFF.

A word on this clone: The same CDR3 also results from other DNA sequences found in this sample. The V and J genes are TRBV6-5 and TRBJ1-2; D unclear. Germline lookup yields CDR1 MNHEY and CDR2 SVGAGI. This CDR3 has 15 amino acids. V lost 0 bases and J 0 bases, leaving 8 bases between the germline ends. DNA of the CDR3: TGTGCCAGCAGTTACTCAGGCTCCACTAACTATGGCTACACCTTC. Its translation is CASSYSGSTNYGYTF.

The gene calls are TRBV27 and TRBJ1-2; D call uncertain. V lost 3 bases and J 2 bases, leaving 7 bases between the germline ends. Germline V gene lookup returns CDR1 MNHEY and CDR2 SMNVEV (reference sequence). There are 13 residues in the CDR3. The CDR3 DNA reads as TGTGCCAGCAGTTTCGGCGGCAACTATGGCTACACCTTC. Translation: CASSFGGNYGYTF.

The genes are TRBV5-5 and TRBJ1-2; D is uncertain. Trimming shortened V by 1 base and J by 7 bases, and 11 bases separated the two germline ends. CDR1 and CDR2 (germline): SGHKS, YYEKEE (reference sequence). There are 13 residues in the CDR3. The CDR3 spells CASSLSGGFGYTF. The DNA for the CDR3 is TGTGCCAGCAGCTTGAGTGGCGGTTTTGGCTACACCTTC.

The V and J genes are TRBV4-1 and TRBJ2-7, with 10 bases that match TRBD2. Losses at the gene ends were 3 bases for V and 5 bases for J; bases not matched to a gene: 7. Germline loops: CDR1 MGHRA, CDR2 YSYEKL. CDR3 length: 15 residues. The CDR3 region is CASSHPGLASNEQYF. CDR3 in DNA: TGCGCCAGCAGCCATCCGGGACTAGCGTCAAACGAGCAGTACTTC.

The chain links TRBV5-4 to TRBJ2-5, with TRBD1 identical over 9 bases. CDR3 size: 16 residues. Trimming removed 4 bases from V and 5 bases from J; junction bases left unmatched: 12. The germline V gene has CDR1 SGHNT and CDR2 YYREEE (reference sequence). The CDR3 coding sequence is TGTGCCAGCAGCGCAGGCCGGGACAGGGTCTGGGAGACCCAGTACTTC. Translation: CASSAGRDRVWETQYF.

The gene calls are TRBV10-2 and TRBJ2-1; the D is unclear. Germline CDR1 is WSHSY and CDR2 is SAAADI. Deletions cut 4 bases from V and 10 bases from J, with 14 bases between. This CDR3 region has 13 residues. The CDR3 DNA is TGCGCCAGCAGTGGTCTAGTTGTAGAGGAGCAGTTCTTC. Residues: CASSGLVVEEQFF.

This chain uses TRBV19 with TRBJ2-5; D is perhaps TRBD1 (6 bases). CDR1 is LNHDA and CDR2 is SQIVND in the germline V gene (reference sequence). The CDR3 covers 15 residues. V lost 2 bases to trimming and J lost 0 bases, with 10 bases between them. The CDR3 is CASSIRQADQETQYF. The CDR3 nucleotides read TGTGCCAGTAGTATAAGACAGGCTGACCAAGAGACCCAGTACTTC.